The 11 T cell receptor beta chains below come from one sample, sequenced in a study of blood T cell repertoires in COVID-19 (TCRdb year 2020). Library generation was performed with the immunoSEQ multiplex PCR assay. The source is immuneACCESS, and TCRdb retained only in-frame sequences with V and J called. Part of the clones is not carried over; for the studies checked, unresolved V genes explain less than half of this, and the remainder is unexplained. For this sample there are roughly 66,000 clones; 90% to 95% appear just once. The ten largest clonotypes hold less than 9.5% of the sample. The sequencing input was peripheral blood. The receptors stem from a human donor in a cohort sampled during active COVID-19.

V gene TRBV6-5 combines with J gene TRBJ2-3; D perhaps matches TRBD2 (6 bases). This CDR3 comprises 13 residues. Germline V CDR1 and CDR2: MNHEY, SVGAGI. V lost 8 bases and J lost 1, with 10 bases in between. The CDR3 nucleotides are TGTGCCAGCTCAGCTAGCGGCACAGATACGCAGTATTTT. Its protein is CASSASGTDTQYF.

V is TRBV15 and J is TRBJ1-2; a weak D match, TRBD1 (6 bases). V lost 3 bases, J lost 4 bases, and 15 bases lay in between. The CDR3 loop spans 15 amino acids. Germline-derived CDR1 and CDR2 are LNHNV and YYDKDF (reference sequence). CDR3 loop: CATSSADRIIYGYTF. In nucleotides, the CDR3 is TGTGCCACCAGCAGTGCCGACAGGATAATCTATGGCTACACCTTC.

V and J are TRBV10-1 and TRBJ2-2; 7 bases match TRBD1. The V gene end was trimmed by 4 bases and the J gene end by 4 bases; junction bases not matched to a gene: 18. This CDR3 spans 19 amino acids. CDR1 and CDR2 (germline): WNHNN, SYGVQD (reference sequence). CDR3 sequence reads: CASSVIVQGSFTCTGELFF. CDR3 sequence (DNA): TGCGCCAGCAGTGTAATTGTACAGGGGAGCTTTACGTGCACCGGGGAGCTGTTTTTT.

This sequence joins TRBV29-1 and TRBJ1-1; D is uncertain. The germline V gene encodes CDR1 SQVTM and CDR2 ANQGSEA. V was trimmed by 7 bases and J by 3 bases, leaving 21 bases between them. The CDR3 totals 15 residues. CDR3: CSAARPGSGDTEAFF. The DNA of the CDR3 is TGCAGCGCCGCTCGGCCCGGGAGCGGGGACACTGAAGCTTTCTTT.

This chain links TRBV7-3 with TRBJ2-1; TRBD2 agrees at 8 bases. Germline trimming cut 8 bases from V and 8 bases from J; bases unmatched to any gene: 14. From germline, CDR1 is SGHTA and CDR2 FQGTGA. The CDR3 contains 15 residues. The CDR3 region has the DNA TGTGCCAGCCAGATCGGGGCGGGAGGTGGGTATGAGCAGTTCTTC. Residues: CASQIGAGGGYEQFF.

This rearrangement joins TRBV19 to TRBJ2-1, with TRBD2 matching 10 bases. Trimming removed 5 bases from V and 7 bases from J; junction bases left unmatched: 8. The germline V gene encodes CDR1 LNHDA and CDR2 SQIVND (reference sequence). The CDR3 is 15 residues long. DNA for the CDR3: TGTGCCAGTAGTTTCGAGCGGGAGGGTGAAAATGAGCAGTTCTTC. This translates into CASSFEREGENEQFF.

This chain links TRBV29-1 with TRBJ1-1; 7 bases are a match to TRBD1. Germline-derived CDR1 and CDR2 are SQVTM and ANQGSEA. With V trimmed by 7 bases and J by 0 bases, 5 bases remained unmatched. This CDR3 has 13 amino acids. The DNA for the CDR3 is TGCAGCGGGGGGGACAGAATGAACACTGAAGCTTTCTTT. Translation: CSGGDRMNTEAFF.

The chain carries TRBV6-5 and TRBJ1-5, with 9 bases lining up with TRBD1. The CDR3 totals 14 residues. Germline V CDR1 and CDR2: MNHEY, SVGAGI. Unmatched junction bases numbered 6, after V lost 7 bases and J lost 5 bases. CDR3 residues: CASTFRQGDQPQHF. The CDR3 nucleotides are TGTGCCAGCACTTTCAGACAGGGGGATCAGCCCCAGCATTTT.

V gene TRBV5-1 combines with J gene TRBJ2-5; the D gene is possibly TRBD2 (5 bases). CDR1 and CDR2 from the germline V gene are SGHRS and YFSETQ. This CDR3 comprises 15 residues. The V end lost 0 bases, the J end lost 2 bases, and 11 bases lay between the germline ends. CDR3 sequence reads: CASSLGAEPQETQYF. The CDR3 DNA reads as TGCGCCAGCAGCTTGGGAGCGGAACCACAAGAGACCCAGTACTTC.

The CDR3 nucleotides read TGCGCCAGCAGCCAAGATCAGGGACTGGCGAACACCGGGGAGCTGTTTTTT. It codes for CASSQDQGLANTGELFF. This chain joins TRBV4-1 and TRBJ2-2; possible D gene TRBD2, 6 bases. V lost 0 bases, J lost 0 bases, and 11 bases lay in between. Germline V gene lookup returns CDR1 MGHRA and CDR2 YSYEKL. The CDR3 is 17 amino acids.

This rearrangement joins TRBV7-2 to TRBJ1-3; a weak D match, TRBD1 (6 bases). Trimming took 2 bases from V and 4 from J, leaving 9 bases between them. CDR1 is SGHTA, CDR2 FQGNSA, per germline. The CDR3 sequence is 14 residues long. This CDR3 is CASSLMTGGNTIYF. CDR3 sequence (DNA): TGTGCCAGCAGCTTAATGACAGGCGGAAACACCATATATTTT.